What follows are 17 T cell receptor beta chains derived from one specimen sequenced in a study of T cells in Graves' hyperthyroidism and ophthalmopathy. RNA transcripts gave rise to amplified TCR beta CDR3 regions. During a first-round RT-PCR of the TCR CDR3, the HTBI primer set was used. A single record per CDR3 protein comes from TCRdb applying MiXCR to the multiplex PCR reads. This sample has roughly 570,000 distinct CDR3 sequences, with around 45% found just once. Sequencing was carried out using peripheral blood or thyroid tissue (not recorded which). The receptors come from an adult woman with Graves' disease, either hyperthyroidism or ophthalmopathy (not recorded which).

J is TRBJ1-5 and V is TRBV20-1; no reliable D call. CDR1 is DFQATT, CDR2 SNEGSKA, per germline (reference sequence). This CDR3 has 16 residues. Trimming stripped 3 bases from V and 0 bases from J, with 15 bases between. The DNA of the CDR3 is TGCAGTGCTAGTATAGACGAGTTACATAGCAATCAGCCCCAGCATTTT. Translating gives CSASIDELHSNQPQHF.

As for this clonotype: A much larger clone lies one base from this, so it may be a read error. This sequence joins TRBV4-1 and TRBJ2-7; unclear D gene. Germline V gives CDR1 MGHRA, CDR2 YSYEKL. The CDR3 is made up of 14 amino acids. Deletions cut 1 base from V and 6 bases from J, with 13 bases between. The CDR3 DNA reads as TGCGCCAGCAGCCAAGCTAGAGCCCAGCTCGAGCAGTACTTC. Protein: CASSQARAQLEQYF.

This clonotype was recorded many times. The chain recombines TRBV7-2 with TRBJ1-1; the D gene is possibly TRBD1 (5 bases). CDR1 and CDR2 from the germline V gene are SGHTA and FQGNSA. Trimming took 3 bases from V and 1 from J, leaving 9 bases between them. The CDR3 sequence is 14 residues long. The CDR3 sequence is CASSLPGRNTEAFF. The CDR3 DNA is TGTGCCAGCAGCTTGCCAGGGAGGAACACTGAAGCTTTCTTT.

This clonotype was detected a few times. This chain joins TRBV19 and TRBJ2-5; weak D call: TRBD1 (5 bases). CDR1 and CDR2 from the germline V gene are LNHDA and SQIVND (reference sequence). The V and J ends lost 3 bases and 5 bases respectively, with 16 bases between them. CDR3 length: 15 amino acids. The CDR3: CASSMGRGRGETQYF. CDR3 nucleotide sequence: TGTGCCAGTAGTATGGGTAGGGGCCGAGGCGAGACCCAGTACTTC.

Only a few counts were recorded for this clonotype. The chain has TRBV2 and TRBJ2-5; 11 positions agree with TRBD2. The assigned J gene may be wrong: the sequence end matches TRBJ2-1 better. CDR1 is SNHLY and CDR2 is FYNNEI in the germline V gene. The CDR3 is made up of 15 amino acids. CDR3 residues: CASRTTSGGPDEQFF. The DNA of the CDR3 is TGTGCCAGCAGGACCACTAGCGGGGGTCCCGATGAGCAGTTCTTC.

This clonotype was counted at least ten times. The V call is TRBV5-5, the J call TRBJ2-7; the D is unclear. V was pared by 4 bases and J by 6 bases, with 8 bases between. Germline CDR1 is SGHKS and CDR2 is YYEKEE (reference sequence). This CDR3 has 11 residues. The CDR3 nucleotides are TGTGCCAGCAGCCGCGGAGTCGAGCAGTACTTC. Encoded protein: CASSRGVEQYF. Based on the CDR3 plus reference TRBV5-5 and TRBJ2-7, the full variable domain is DAGVTQSPTHLIKTRGQQVTLRCSPISGHKSVSWYQQVLGQGPQFIFQYYEKEERGRGNFPDRFSARQFPNYSSELNVNALLLGDSALYLCASSRGVEQYFGPGTRLTVT.

This clonotype was recorded many times. This chain links TRBV7-3 with TRBJ2-7; possibly TRBD1 for D (6 bases). The CDR3 runs to 16 residues. Germline V gives CDR1 SGHTA, CDR2 FQGTGA. V was shortened by 5 bases and J by 2 bases, with 19 bases between the two germline ends. The CDR3 DNA sequence: TGTGCCAGCAGCCGACGATACGGGACAAGTACCTACGAGCAGTACTTC. Translating gives CASSRRYGTSTYEQYF.

This clonotype was seen repeatedly, ten times or more. In DNA, the CDR3 is TGTGCCAGCAGCTTGTGGGCAAGTACTAACTATGGCTACACCTTC. Protein sequence: CASSLWASTNYGYTF. V gene TRBV5-4 combines with J gene TRBJ1-2; D remains unclear. The V gene lost 1 base and the J gene lost 0 bases, with 10 bases spanning the gap. Germline V lookup: CDR1 SGHNT, CDR2 YYREEE (reference sequence). This CDR3 is built from 15 residues.

Ten or more counts support this clonotype. The rearrangement uses TRBV5-1 and TRBJ1-1, with 9 nucleotides matching TRBD1. The J segment lost 1 base and the V segment lost 4 bases, leaving 2 bases of the junction unmatched. The CDR3 covers 14 residues. The germline gives CDR1 SGHRS, CDR2 YFSETQ. CDR3 amino acids: CASSTGQGNTEAFF. The DNA for the CDR3 is TGCGCCAGCAGCACGGGACAGGGGAACACTGAAGCTTTCTTT.

This clonotype has a count of ten or more. The chain combines TRBV14 with TRBJ1-1, with no clear D. CDR3 length equals 13 residues. Trimming left V 2 bases short and J 1 base short, with 5 bases between. Germline V lookup: CDR1 SGHDN, CDR2 FVKESK. In nucleotides, the CDR3 is TGTGCCAGCAGCCAACTCCCGAACACTGAAGCTTTCTTT. This codes for CASSQLPNTEAFF.

This clonotype was observed a few times. This chain joins TRBV15 and TRBJ1-4; D uncertain. V was cut by 0 bases and J by 3 bases, with 5 bases left in between. The germline V gene encodes CDR1 LNHNV and CDR2 YYDKDF (reference sequence). There are 14 residues in the CDR3. Here the CDR3 DNA reads TGTGCCACCAGCAGAGACCAAGCTAATGAAAAACTGTTTTTT. Amino acid sequence: CATSRDQANEKLFF.

There are many counts of this clonotype. The chain employs TRBV9 and TRBJ2-7; D unclear. V was shortened by 0 bases and J by 2 bases, with 9 bases between the two germline ends. From germline, CDR1 is SGDLS and CDR2 YYNGEE. The CDR3 spans 14 residues. Here the CDR3 DNA reads TGTGCCAGCAGCGTAGGTGGTCTCGCCTACGAGCAGTACTTC. Translation: CASSVGGLAYEQYF.

This clonotype has more than one count but fewer than ten. This chain uses TRBV2 with TRBJ2-3, with 7 bases matching TRBD2. Germline loops: CDR1 SNHLY, CDR2 FYNNEI. The length of the CDR3 is 13 residues. Trimming removed 7 bases from V and 4 bases from J; junction bases left unmatched: 5. This CDR3 is CASNSRGADTQYF. DNA of the CDR3: TGTGCCAGCAATAGCCGGGGGGCAGATACGCAGTATTTT.

This clonotype was seen only a few times. The rearrangement links TRBV28 to TRBJ2-7, with D perhaps matching TRBD1 or TRBD2 (6 bases each). Germline V lookup: CDR1 MDHEN, CDR2 SYDVKM. Trimming left V 7 bases short and J 2 bases short, with 21 bases between. This CDR3 comprises 16 residues. The CDR3 nucleotides are TGTGCCAGCAATTCGGGGGCGGAGGGGGGTCCCTACGAGCAGTACTTC. As protein: CASNSGAEGGPYEQYF.

This clonotype was seen a few times. The chain employs TRBV6-2 or TRBV6-3 and TRBJ2-2; TRBD2 might be the D (6 bases). V was clipped by 5 bases and J by 4 bases, with 14 bases between them. The germline gives CDR1 MNHEY, CDR2 SVGEGT. The CDR3 has 15 residues. CDR3 sequence: CASSRGFRSTGELFF. The CDR3 DNA sequence: TGTGCCAGCAGTCGGGGGTTTCGGAGCACCGGGGAGCTGTTTTTT.

This chain joins TRBV13 and TRBJ2-7; 10 positions match TRBD1. CDR1 and CDR2 (germline): PRHDT, FYEKMQ (reference sequence). V gave up 4 bases and J gave up 3 bases; unmatched junction bases: 9. The CDR3 has 16 residues. The CDR3 region has the DNA TGTGCCAGCAGCTCAAGGGGACAGGGGTATGGCTACGAGCAGTACTTC. It yields the protein CASSSRGQGYGYEQYF. The full variable domain, with the rest looked up from reference TRBV13 and TRBJ2-7, is AAGVIQSPRHLIKEKRETATLKCYPIPRHDTVYWYQQGPGQDPQFLISFYEKMQSDKGSIPDRFSAQQFSDYHSELNMSSLELGDSALYFCASSSRGQGYGYEQYFGPGTRLTVT.

The chain employs TRBV24-1 and TRBJ2-2; D call uncertain. The CDR3 extends over 14 amino acids. V was trimmed by 0 bases and J by 7 bases, leaving 8 bases between them. Germline lookup yields CDR1 KGHDR and CDR2 SFDVKD. The CDR3 DNA reads as TGTGCCACCAGTGATTTGGAGGAAAACGGGGAGCTGTTTTTT. It yields the protein CATSDLEENGELFF.